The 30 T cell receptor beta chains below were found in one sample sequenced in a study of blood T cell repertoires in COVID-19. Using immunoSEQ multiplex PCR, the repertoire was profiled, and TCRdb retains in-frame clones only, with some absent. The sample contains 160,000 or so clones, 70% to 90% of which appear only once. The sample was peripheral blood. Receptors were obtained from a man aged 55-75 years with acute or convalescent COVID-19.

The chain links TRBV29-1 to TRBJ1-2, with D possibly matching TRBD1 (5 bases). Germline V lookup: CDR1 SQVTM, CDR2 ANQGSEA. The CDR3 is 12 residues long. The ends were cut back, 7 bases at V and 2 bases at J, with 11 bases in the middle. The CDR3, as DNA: TGCAGCGGGTTCGGACAAAACTATGGCTACACCTTC. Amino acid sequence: CSGFGQNYGYTF.

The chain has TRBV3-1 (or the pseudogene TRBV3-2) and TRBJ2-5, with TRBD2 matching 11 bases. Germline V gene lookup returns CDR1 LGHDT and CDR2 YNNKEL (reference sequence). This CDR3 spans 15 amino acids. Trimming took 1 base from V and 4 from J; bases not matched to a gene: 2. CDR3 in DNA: TGTGCCAGCAGCCAAGCCCTAGCGGGGGGAGAGACCCAGTACTTC. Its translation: CASSQALAGGETQYF.

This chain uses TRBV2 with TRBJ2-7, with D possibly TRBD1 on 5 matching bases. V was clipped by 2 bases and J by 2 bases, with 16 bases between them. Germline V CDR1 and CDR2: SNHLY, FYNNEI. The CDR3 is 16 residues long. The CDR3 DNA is TGTGCCAGCAGTGAAACTGGGGCCAAGGGGACCTACGAGCAGTACTTC. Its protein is CASSETGAKGTYEQYF. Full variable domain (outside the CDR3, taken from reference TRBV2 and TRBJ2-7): EPEVTQTPSHQVTQMGQEVILRCVPISNHLYFYWYRQILGQKVEFLVSFYNNEISEKSEIFDDQFSVERPDGSNFTLKIRSTKLEDSAMYFCASSETGAKGTYEQYFGPGTRLTVT.

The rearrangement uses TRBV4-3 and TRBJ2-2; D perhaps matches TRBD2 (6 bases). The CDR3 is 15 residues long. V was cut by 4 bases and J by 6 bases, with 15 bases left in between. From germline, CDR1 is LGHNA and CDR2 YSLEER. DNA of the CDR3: TGCGCCAGCAGCCCCGGGAGAGGGTCCCCCGGGGAGCTGTTTTTT. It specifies CASSPGRGSPGELFF.

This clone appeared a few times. The CDR3 is CASRSPGTETGNTIYF. The CDR3 bases are TGTGCCAGCAGAAGCCCCGGGACAGAGACTGGAAACACCATATATTTT. The gene calls are TRBV5-6 and TRBJ1-3; TRBD1 matches at 7 bases. Looked up from germline, CDR1 is SGHDT and CDR2 is YYEEEE. The V segment lost 5 bases and the J segment 2 bases; nucleotides outside the gene matches: 10. The CDR3 contains 16 residues.

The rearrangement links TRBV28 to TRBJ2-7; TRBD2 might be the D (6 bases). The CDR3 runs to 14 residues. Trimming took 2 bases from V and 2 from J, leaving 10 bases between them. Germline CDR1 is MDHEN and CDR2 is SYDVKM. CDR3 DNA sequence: TGTGCCAGCAGTTTAAGCGGGTTAGCCTACGAGCAGTACTTC. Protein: CASSLSGLAYEQYF.

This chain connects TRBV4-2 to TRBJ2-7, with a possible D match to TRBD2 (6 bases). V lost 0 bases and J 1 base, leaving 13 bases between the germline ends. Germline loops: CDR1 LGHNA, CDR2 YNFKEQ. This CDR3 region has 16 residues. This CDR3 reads CASSQESGTVSYEQYF. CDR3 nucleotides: TGTGCCAGCAGCCAAGAGAGTGGGACTGTATCCTACGAGCAGTACTTC.

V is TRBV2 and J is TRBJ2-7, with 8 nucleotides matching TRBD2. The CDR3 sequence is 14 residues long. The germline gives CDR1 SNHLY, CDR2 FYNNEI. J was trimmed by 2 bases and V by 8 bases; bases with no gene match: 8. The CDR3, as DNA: TGTGCCAGCGCCGGGGGGGGCCCACCCTACGAGCAGTACTTC. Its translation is CASAGGGPPYEQYF.

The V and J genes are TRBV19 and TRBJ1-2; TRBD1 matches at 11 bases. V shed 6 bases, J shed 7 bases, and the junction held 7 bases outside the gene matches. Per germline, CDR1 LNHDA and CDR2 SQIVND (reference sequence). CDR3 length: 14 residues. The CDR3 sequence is CASSQGQGAGGYTF. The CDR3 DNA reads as TGTGCCAGTAGCCAAGGACAGGGGGCGGGTGGCTACACCTTC.

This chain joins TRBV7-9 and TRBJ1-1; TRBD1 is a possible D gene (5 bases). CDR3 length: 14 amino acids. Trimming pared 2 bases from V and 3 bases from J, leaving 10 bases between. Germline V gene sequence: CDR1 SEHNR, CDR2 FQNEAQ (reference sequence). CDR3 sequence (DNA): TGTGCCAGCAGCTTAACTGGGGGGTACACTGAAGCTTTCTTT. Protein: CASSLTGGYTEAFF.

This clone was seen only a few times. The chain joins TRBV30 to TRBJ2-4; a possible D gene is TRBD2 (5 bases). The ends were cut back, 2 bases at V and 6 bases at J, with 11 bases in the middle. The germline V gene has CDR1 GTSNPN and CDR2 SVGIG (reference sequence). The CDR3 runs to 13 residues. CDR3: CAWSYPGINIQYF. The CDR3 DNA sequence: TGTGCCTGGAGTTACCCCGGGATAAACATTCAGTACTTC.

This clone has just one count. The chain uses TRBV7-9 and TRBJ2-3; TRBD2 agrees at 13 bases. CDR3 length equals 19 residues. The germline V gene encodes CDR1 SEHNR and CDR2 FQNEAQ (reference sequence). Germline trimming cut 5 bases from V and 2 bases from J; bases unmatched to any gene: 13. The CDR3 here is CASSRRLAGGGMVTDTQYF. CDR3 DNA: TGTGCCAGCAGCCGCAGACTAGCGGGGGGCGGAATGGTCACAGATACGCAGTATTTT.

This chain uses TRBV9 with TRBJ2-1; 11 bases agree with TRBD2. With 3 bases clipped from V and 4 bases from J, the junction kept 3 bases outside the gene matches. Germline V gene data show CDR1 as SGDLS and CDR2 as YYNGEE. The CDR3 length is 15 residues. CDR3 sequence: CASSAGTSGYNEQFF. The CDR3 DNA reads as TGTGCCAGCAGCGCCGGGACTAGCGGTTACAATGAGCAGTTCTTC. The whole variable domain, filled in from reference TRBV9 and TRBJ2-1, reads DSGVTQTPKHLITATGQRVTLRCSPRSGDLSVYWYQQSLDQGLQFLIQYYNGEERAKGNILERFSAQQFPDLHSELNLSSLELGDSALYFCASSAGTSGYNEQFFGPGTRLTVL.

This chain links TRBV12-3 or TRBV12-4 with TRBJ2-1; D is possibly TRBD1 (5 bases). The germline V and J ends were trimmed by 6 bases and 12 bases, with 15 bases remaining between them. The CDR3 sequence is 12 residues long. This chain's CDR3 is CASSTQGVSQFF. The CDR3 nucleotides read TGTGCCAGCAGCACGCAGGGTGTCTCGCAGTTCTTC.

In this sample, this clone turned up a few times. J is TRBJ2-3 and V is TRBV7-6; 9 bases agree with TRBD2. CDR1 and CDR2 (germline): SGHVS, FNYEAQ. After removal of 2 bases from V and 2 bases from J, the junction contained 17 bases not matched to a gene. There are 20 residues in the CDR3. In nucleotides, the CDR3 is TGTGCCAGCAGCTTACGAGCGGGGAGTAGCGGGGGACCAGTCACAGATACGCAGTATTTT. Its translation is CASSLRAGSSGGPVTDTQYF.

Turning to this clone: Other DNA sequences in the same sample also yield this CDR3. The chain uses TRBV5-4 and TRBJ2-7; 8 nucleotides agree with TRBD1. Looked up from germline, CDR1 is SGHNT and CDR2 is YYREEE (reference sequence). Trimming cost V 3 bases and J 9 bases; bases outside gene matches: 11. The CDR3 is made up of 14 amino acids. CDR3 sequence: CASSSGQGGGGQYF. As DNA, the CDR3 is TGTGCCAGCAGCTCAGGACAGGGAGGAGGAGGGCAGTACTTC.

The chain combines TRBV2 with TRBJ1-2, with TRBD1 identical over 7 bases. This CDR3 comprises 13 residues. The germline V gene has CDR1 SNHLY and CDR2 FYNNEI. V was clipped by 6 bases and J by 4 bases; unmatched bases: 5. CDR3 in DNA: TGTGCCAGCAGCAAGGGACAGACCTATGGCTACACCTTC. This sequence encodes CASSKGQTYGYTF.

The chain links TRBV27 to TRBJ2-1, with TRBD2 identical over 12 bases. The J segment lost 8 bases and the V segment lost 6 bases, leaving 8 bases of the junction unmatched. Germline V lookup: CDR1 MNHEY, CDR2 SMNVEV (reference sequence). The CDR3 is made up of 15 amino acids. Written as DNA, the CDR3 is TGTGCCAGCAGGAACCTAGCGGGGGGGCAAGATGAGCAGTTCTTC. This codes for CASRNLAGGQDEQFF.

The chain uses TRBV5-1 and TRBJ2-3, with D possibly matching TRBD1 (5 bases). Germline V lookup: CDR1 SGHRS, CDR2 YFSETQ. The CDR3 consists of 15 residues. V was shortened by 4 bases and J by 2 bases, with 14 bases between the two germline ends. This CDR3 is CASSAKTGVTDTQYF. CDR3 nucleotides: TGCGCCAGCAGCGCCAAAACAGGAGTCACAGATACGCAGTATTTT.

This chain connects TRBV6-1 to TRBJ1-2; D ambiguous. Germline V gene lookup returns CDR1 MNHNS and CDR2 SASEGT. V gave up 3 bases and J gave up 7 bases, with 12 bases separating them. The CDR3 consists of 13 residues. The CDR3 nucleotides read TGTGCCAGCAGTGATGGCCCTCGAGGTGGCTACACCTTC. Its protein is CASSDGPRGGYTF.

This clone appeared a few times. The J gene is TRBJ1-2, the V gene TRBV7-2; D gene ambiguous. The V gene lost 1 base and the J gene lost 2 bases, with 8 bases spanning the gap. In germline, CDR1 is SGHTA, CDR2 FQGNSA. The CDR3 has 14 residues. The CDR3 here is CASSLDRLNYGYTF. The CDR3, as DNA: TGTGCCAGCAGCTTAGACCGGTTGAACTATGGCTACACCTTC. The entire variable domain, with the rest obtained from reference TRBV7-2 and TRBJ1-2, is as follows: GAGVSQSPSNKVTEKGKDVELRCDPISGHTALYWYRQSLGQGLEFLIYFQGNSAPDKSGLPSDRFSAERTGGSVSTLTIQRTQQEDSAVYLCASSLDRLNYGYTFGSGTRLTVV.

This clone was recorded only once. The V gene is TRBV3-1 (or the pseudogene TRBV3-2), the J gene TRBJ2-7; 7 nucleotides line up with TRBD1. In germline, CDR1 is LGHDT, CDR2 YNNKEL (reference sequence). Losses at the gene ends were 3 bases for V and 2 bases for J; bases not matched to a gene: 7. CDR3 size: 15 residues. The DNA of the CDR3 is TGTGCCAGCAGCCACCCCCCAGGGGGAACCTACGAGCAGTACTTC. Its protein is CASSHPPGGTYEQYF.

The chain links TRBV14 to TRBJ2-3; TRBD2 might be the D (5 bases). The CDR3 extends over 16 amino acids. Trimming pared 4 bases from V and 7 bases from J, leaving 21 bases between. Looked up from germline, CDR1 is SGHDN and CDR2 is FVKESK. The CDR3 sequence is CASSPTLTPGFHTQYF. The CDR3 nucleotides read TGTGCCAGCAGCCCCACCCTCACCCCGGGGTTTCATACGCAGTATTTT. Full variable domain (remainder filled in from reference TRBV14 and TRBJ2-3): EAGVTQFPSHSVIEKGQTVTLRCDPISGHDNLYWYRRVMGKEIKFLLHFVKESKQDESGMPNNRFLAERTGGTYSTLKVQPAELEDSGVYFCASSPTLTPGFHTQYFGPGTRLTVL.

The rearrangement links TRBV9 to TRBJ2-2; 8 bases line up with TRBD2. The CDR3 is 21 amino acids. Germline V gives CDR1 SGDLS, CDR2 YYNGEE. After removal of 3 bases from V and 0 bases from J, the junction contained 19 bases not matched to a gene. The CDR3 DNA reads TGTGCCAGCAGCGGTGGCCGGAGGCGGGGGGCCGTGATCGCGAACACCGGGGAGCTGTTTTTT. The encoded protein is CASSGGRRRGAVIANTGELFF.

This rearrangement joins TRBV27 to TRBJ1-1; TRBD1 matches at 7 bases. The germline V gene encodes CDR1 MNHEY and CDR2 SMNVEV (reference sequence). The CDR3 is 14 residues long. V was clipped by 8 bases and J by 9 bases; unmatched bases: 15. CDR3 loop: CASQDRAEGLKAFF. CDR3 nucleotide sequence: TGTGCCAGCCAAGACAGGGCGGAGGGTCTGAAAGCTTTCTTT.

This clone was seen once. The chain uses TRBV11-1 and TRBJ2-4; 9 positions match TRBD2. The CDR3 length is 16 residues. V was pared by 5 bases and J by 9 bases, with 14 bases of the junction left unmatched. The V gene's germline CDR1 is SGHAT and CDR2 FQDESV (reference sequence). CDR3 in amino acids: CASSASQAGGPGIQYF. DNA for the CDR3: TGTGCCAGCAGCGCGTCCCAGGCGGGGGGGCCAGGCATTCAGTACTTC. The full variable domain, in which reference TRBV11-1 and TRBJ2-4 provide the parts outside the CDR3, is EAEVAQSPRYKITEKSQAVAFWCDPISGHATLYWYRQILGQGPELLVQFQDESVVDDSQLPKDRFSAERLKGVDSTLKIQPAELGDSAMYLCASSASQAGGPGIQYFGAGTRLSVL.

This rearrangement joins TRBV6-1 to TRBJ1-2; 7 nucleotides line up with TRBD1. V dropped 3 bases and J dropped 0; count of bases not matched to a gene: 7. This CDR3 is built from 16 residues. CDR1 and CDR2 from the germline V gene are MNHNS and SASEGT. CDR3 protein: CASSEANRGPNYGYTF. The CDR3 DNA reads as TGTGCCAGCAGTGAGGCCAACAGGGGACCTAACTATGGCTACACCTTC.

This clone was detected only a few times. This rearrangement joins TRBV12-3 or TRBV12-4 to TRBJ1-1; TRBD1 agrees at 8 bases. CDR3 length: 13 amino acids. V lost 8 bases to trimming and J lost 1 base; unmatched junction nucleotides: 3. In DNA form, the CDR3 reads TGTGCCAGCGGACAGGGAGAGAACACTGAAGCTTTCTTT. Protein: CASGQGENTEAFF.

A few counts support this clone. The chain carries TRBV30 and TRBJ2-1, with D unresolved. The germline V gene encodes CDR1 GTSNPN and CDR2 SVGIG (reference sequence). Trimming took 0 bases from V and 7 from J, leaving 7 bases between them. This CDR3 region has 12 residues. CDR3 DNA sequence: TGTGCCTGGAGTGTCGGAGCTAATGAGCAGTTCTTC. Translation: CAWSVGANEQFF.

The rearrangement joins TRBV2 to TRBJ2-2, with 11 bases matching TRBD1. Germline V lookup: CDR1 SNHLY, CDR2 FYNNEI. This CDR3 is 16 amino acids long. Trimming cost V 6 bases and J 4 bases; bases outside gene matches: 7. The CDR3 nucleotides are TGTGCCAGCAGAGCCGGGACAGGGGGGGGCACCGGGGAGCTGTTTTTT. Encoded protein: CASRAGTGGGTGELFF.